The rows below give T cell receptor beta chains drawn from one sample of a study of T cell responses to AZD1222 COVID-19 vaccine. TCRdb's copy holds only in-frame clones and misses some; the assay was immunoSEQ multiplex PCR. In the table there are 110,000 to 150,000 clones, 88% of which are singletons. The sample here was peripheral blood, taken on day 0 of AZD1222 vaccination. Source of these receptors: an adult in good health. The CDR3 runs from the conserved cysteine through the conserved F or W. Fields, in order: V gene, clone size, J gene, D gene, CDR3 protein, CDR3 DNA. A D gene is named only where the DNA matches it firmly. Not every row has a clone size; where given, it reads once, few, many or a size class.

v_gene: TRBV9
abundance: -
j_gene: TRBJ1-5
d_gene: -
CDR3aa: CASSVGGANQPQHF
CDR3nt: TGTGCCAGCAGCGTAGGGGGGGCGAATCAGCCCCAGCATTTT

v_gene: TRBV5-1
abundance: -
j_gene: TRBJ2-2
d_gene: -
CDR3aa: CASSLVGNTGELFF
CDR3nt: TGCGCCAGCAGCTTGGTAGGGAACACCGGGGAGCTGTTTTTT

v_gene: TRBV14
abundance: -
j_gene: TRBJ2-3
d_gene: TRBD1
CDR3aa: CASSPRQGLGLTDTQYF
CDR3nt: TGTGCCAGCAGCCCCCGACAGGGGTTGGGTCTCACAGATACGCAGTATTTT

v_gene: TRBV27
abundance: -
j_gene: TRBJ1-5
d_gene: -
CDR3aa: CASSRNGEQPQHF
CDR3nt: TGTGCCAGCAGCCGCAACGGCGAGCAGCCCCAGCATTTT

v_gene: TRBV14
abundance: few
j_gene: TRBJ2-1
d_gene: TRBD2
CDR3aa: CASRRGLAGGEQFF
CDR3nt: TGTGCCAGCAGAAGGGGACTAGCAGGGGGTGAGCAGTTCTTC

v_gene: TRBV5-4
abundance: -
j_gene: TRBJ1-6
d_gene: -
CDR3aa: CASSLVGSSSYNSPLHF
CDR3nt: TGTGCCAGCAGCTTGGTTGGGTCGAGCTCCTATAATTCACCCCTCCACTTT

v_gene: TRBV19
abundance: -
j_gene: TRBJ2-2
d_gene: -
CDR3aa: CASSILGGNTGELFF
CDR3nt: TGTGCCAGTAGTATATTAGGGGGAAACACCGGGGAGCTGTTTTTT

v_gene: TRBV3-1/TRBV3-2
abundance: -
j_gene: TRBJ1-1
d_gene: TRBD1
CDR3aa: CASSQTGGRTEAFF
CDR3nt: TGTGCCAGCAGCCAGACAGGGGGGCGGACTGAAGCTTTCTTT

v_gene: TRBV14
abundance: -
j_gene: TRBJ1-2
d_gene: -
CDR3aa: CASSQTNYGYTF
CDR3nt: TGTGCCAGCAGCCAGACAAACTATGGCTACACCTTC

v_gene: TRBV25-1
abundance: few
j_gene: TRBJ1-1
d_gene: -
CDR3aa: CASSDRGQTGAFF
CDR3nt: TGTGCCAGCAGTGATCGGGGGCAGACGGGGGCTTTCTTT

v_gene: TRBV19
abundance: -
j_gene: TRBJ1-2
d_gene: TRBD1
CDR3aa: CASSLGTGSEYGYTF
CDR3nt: TGTGCCAGTAGTTTGGGGACAGGGAGTGAGTATGGCTACACCTTC

v_gene: TRBV11-3
abundance: -
j_gene: TRBJ2-1
d_gene: -
CDR3aa: CASSISGLENEQFF
CDR3nt: TGTGCCAGCAGCATTAGCGGATTAGAAAATGAGCAGTTCTTC

v_gene: TRBV4-2
abundance: -
j_gene: TRBJ1-5
d_gene: TRBD1
CDR3aa: CASSQELGQGGQPQHF
CDR3nt: TGTGCCAGCAGCCAAGAATTGGGACAGGGCGGTCAGCCCCAGCATTTT

v_gene: TRBV7-2
abundance: -
j_gene: TRBJ2-5
d_gene: -
CDR3aa: CASTQRWSETQYF
CDR3nt: TGTGCCAGCACCCAAAGGTGGTCGGAGACCCAGTACTTC

v_gene: TRBV3-1/TRBV3-2
abundance: -
j_gene: TRBJ2-3
d_gene: -
CDR3aa: CASSQDERTVNTQYF
CDR3nt: TGTGCCAGCAGCCAAGATGAGAGGACAGTTAATACGCAGTATTTT

v_gene: TRBV7-2
abundance: -
j_gene: TRBJ2-2
d_gene: -
CDR3aa: CASSREHTGELFF
CDR3nt: TGTGCCAGCAGCAGGGAACACACCGGGGAGCTGTTTTTT

v_gene: TRBV5-4
abundance: -
j_gene: TRBJ1-2
d_gene: TRBD1
CDR3aa: CASSDGQGRHYGYTF
CDR3nt: TGTGCCAGCAGCGACGGACAGGGTAGACACTATGGCTACACCTTC

v_gene: TRBV9
abundance: -
j_gene: TRBJ2-3
d_gene: -
CDR3aa: CASSVGDTGTDTQYF
CDR3nt: TGTGCCAGCAGCGTAGGGGACACTGGCACAGATACGCAGTATTTT

v_gene: TRBV19
abundance: few
j_gene: TRBJ2-2
d_gene: TRBD2
CDR3aa: CASSSGRGSGELFF
CDR3nt: TGTGCCAGTAGTAGCGGGAGAGGGTCCGGGGAGCTGTTTTTT

v_gene: TRBV29-1
abundance: -
j_gene: TRBJ2-7
d_gene: -
CDR3aa: CSVADGYEQYF
CDR3nt: TGCAGCGTCGCAGATGGCTACGAGCAGTACTTC

v_gene: TRBV9
abundance: -
j_gene: TRBJ2-1
d_gene: TRBD1
CDR3aa: CASSVEPPTTGSNSNEQFF
CDR3nt: TGTGCCAGCAGCGTAGAACCTCCCACGACAGGGAGTAATTCCAATGAGCAGTTCTTC

v_gene: TRBV5-6
abundance: -
j_gene: TRBJ1-1
d_gene: -
CDR3aa: CASSYRGGNTEAFF
CDR3nt: TGTGCCAGCAGCTACCGCGGGGGTAACACTGAAGCTTTCTTT

v_gene: TRBV29-1
abundance: -
j_gene: TRBJ1-1
d_gene: -
CDR3aa: CSVVIVVRGTEAFF
CDR3nt: TGCAGCGTTGTTATTGTGGTGAGGGGCACTGAAGCTTTCTTT

v_gene: TRBV13
abundance: -
j_gene: TRBJ2-7
d_gene: TRBD1
CDR3aa: CASSSRTGGSFSYEQYF
CDR3nt: TGTGCCAGCAGCTCTCGGACAGGGGGCTCGTTCTCCTACGAGCAGTACTTC

v_gene: TRBV29-1
abundance: few
j_gene: TRBJ1-1
d_gene: -
CDR3aa: CSVGWMNTEAFF
CDR3nt: TGCAGCGTTGGGTGGATGAACACTGAAGCTTTCTTT

v_gene: TRBV7-2
abundance: -
j_gene: TRBJ2-3
d_gene: -
CDR3aa: CASSLGDSSDTQYF
CDR3nt: TGTGCCAGCAGCTTAGGAGACAGTTCAGATACGCAGTATTTT

v_gene: TRBV11-2
abundance: -
j_gene: TRBJ2-5
d_gene: TRBD1
CDR3aa: CASSWEGQGAETQYF
CDR3nt: TGTGCCAGCAGCTGGGAGGGACAGGGGGCCGAGACCCAGTACTTC

v_gene: TRBV11-2
abundance: -
j_gene: TRBJ1-3
d_gene: -
CDR3aa: CASSPRGNTIYF
CDR3nt: TGTGCCAGCAGCCCCCGGGGAAACACCATATATTTT

v_gene: TRBV7-9
abundance: few
j_gene: TRBJ2-1
d_gene: TRBD1
CDR3aa: CASRSQGNPYNEQFF
CDR3nt: TGTGCCAGCAGATCACAGGGGAACCCCTACAATGAGCAGTTCTTC

v_gene: TRBV28
abundance: once
j_gene: TRBJ1-3
d_gene: -
CDR3aa: CASPNSSGNTIYF
CDR3nt: TGTGCCAGCCCGAATAGCTCTGGAAACACCATATATTTT

v_gene: TRBV6-4
abundance: -
j_gene: TRBJ2-2
d_gene: -
CDR3aa: CASSAGATAGELFF
CDR3nt: TGTGCCAGCAGTGCCGGGGCCACGGCTGGGGAGCTGTTTTTT

v_gene: TRBV5-1
abundance: -
j_gene: TRBJ1-1
d_gene: TRBD1
CDR3aa: CASSSGGHGPNTEAFF
CDR3nt: TGCGCCAGCAGCTCAGGGGGACATGGGCCAAACACTGAAGCTTTCTTT

v_gene: TRBV15
abundance: -
j_gene: TRBJ2-1
d_gene: -
CDR3aa: CATSTRRDNEQFF
CDR3nt: TGTGCCACTTCGACTAGAAGAGACAATGAGCAGTTCTTC

v_gene: TRBV6-1
abundance: -
j_gene: TRBJ2-1
d_gene: -
CDR3aa: CASSEHRDNEQFF
CDR3nt: TGTGCCAGCAGTGAACACAGGGACAATGAGCAGTTCTTC

v_gene: TRBV18
abundance: -
j_gene: TRBJ1-1
d_gene: -
CDR3aa: CASSPNRLDTEAFF
CDR3nt: TGTGCCAGCTCACCGAACAGGTTGGACACTGAAGCTTTCTTT

v_gene: TRBV5-5
abundance: few
j_gene: TRBJ2-4
d_gene: TRBD1
CDR3aa: CASSLLSTDRVTKNIQYF
CDR3nt: TGTGCCAGCAGCCTCCTCAGTACAGACAGGGTTACCAAAAACATTCAGTACTTC

v_gene: TRBV7-2
abundance: -
j_gene: TRBJ2-1
d_gene: TRBD2
CDR3aa: CASSLGRGNNNEQFF
CDR3nt: TGTGCCAGCAGCTTAGGGCGGGGGAACAACAATGAGCAGTTCTTC

v_gene: TRBV10-3
abundance: -
j_gene: TRBJ2-7
d_gene: -
CDR3aa: CAISVGDYEQYF
CDR3nt: TGTGCCATCAGTGTTGGTGACTACGAGCAGTACTTC

v_gene: TRBV4-2
abundance: -
j_gene: TRBJ1-1
d_gene: -
CDR3aa: CASSQVGGAMNTEAFF
CDR3nt: TGTGCCAGCAGCCAAGTTGGCGGGGCCATGAACACTGAAGCTTTCTTT

v_gene: TRBV7-6
abundance: -
j_gene: TRBJ2-2
d_gene: -
CDR3aa: CASSTRGRDRTGELFF
CDR3nt: TGTGCCAGCAGCACCCGGGGGCGGGATCGCACCGGGGAGCTGTTTTTT

v_gene: TRBV19
abundance: -
j_gene: TRBJ1-5
d_gene: -
CDR3aa: CASKMDRGFNQPQHF
CDR3nt: TGTGCCAGTAAAATGGATCGGGGGTTCAATCAGCCCCAGCATTTT

v_gene: TRBV19
abundance: -
j_gene: TRBJ2-5
d_gene: -
CDR3aa: CASSIMSRGLLETQYF
CDR3nt: TGTGCCAGTAGTATAATGTCCCGGGGGCTTTTGGAGACCCAGTACTTC

v_gene: TRBV27
abundance: -
j_gene: TRBJ2-7
d_gene: -
CDR3aa: CASSLEEGGQQYF
CDR3nt: TGTGCCAGCAGTTTAGAGGAGGGGGGGCAACAGTACTTC

v_gene: TRBV7-6
abundance: -
j_gene: TRBJ2-2
d_gene: TRBD2
CDR3aa: CASSLAPGLGSTGELFF
CDR3nt: TGTGCCAGCAGCTTAGCCCCGGGACTAGGGTCCACCGGGGAGCTGTTTTTT

v_gene: TRBV4-2
abundance: -
j_gene: TRBJ2-3
d_gene: -
CDR3aa: CASSQEEGLGTDTQYF
CDR3nt: TGTGCCAGCAGCCAAGAAGAGGGACTTGGCACAGATACGCAGTATTTT

v_gene: TRBV18
abundance: once
j_gene: TRBJ1-4
d_gene: -
CDR3aa: CASSPQGDEKLFF
CDR3nt: TGTGCCAGCTCACCACAGGGGGATGAAAAACTGTTTTTT

v_gene: TRBV5-1
abundance: -
j_gene: TRBJ2-7
d_gene: -
CDR3aa: CASSLVRIGYEQYF
CDR3nt: TGCGCCAGCAGCTTAGTCAGAATAGGATACGAGCAGTACTTC

v_gene: TRBV4-3
abundance: -
j_gene: TRBJ1-4
d_gene: -
CDR3aa: CASSQDEKLFF
CDR3nt: TGCGCCAGCAGCCAAGACGAAAAACTGTTTTTT

v_gene: TRBV7-2
abundance: -
j_gene: TRBJ1-5
d_gene: TRBD1
CDR3aa: CASSPTGGEGQPQHF
CDR3nt: TGTGCCAGCAGCCCGACAGGGGGCGAGGGTCAGCCCCAGCATTTT

v_gene: TRBV7-8
abundance: -
j_gene: TRBJ1-2
d_gene: -
CDR3aa: CASSLVGDATYGYTF
CDR3nt: TGTGCCAGCAGCTTAGTGGGAGATGCTACCTATGGCTACACCTTC

v_gene: TRBV5-1
abundance: -
j_gene: TRBJ2-5
d_gene: -
CDR3aa: CASSQGDGETQYF
CDR3nt: TGCGCCAGCAGCCAGGGAGATGGAGAGACCCAGTACTTC

v_gene: TRBV12-5
abundance: -
j_gene: TRBJ2-7
d_gene: TRBD1
CDR3aa: CASGHPGQATYEQYF
CDR3nt: TGTGCTAGTGGTCACCCGGGACAGGCTACCTACGAGCAGTACTTC

v_gene: TRBV3-1/TRBV3-2
abundance: few
j_gene: TRBJ2-3
d_gene: TRBD2
CDR3aa: CASSQIDAGGPQYF
CDR3nt: TGTGCCAGCAGCCAAATTGATGCGGGAGGGCCGCAGTATTTT

v_gene: TRBV6-2/TRBV6-3
abundance: -
j_gene: TRBJ1-2
d_gene: TRBD1
CDR3aa: CASSQRQGGNYGYTF
CDR3nt: TGTGCCAGCAGCCAACGGCAGGGGGGTAACTATGGCTACACCTTC

v_gene: TRBV12-5
abundance: -
j_gene: TRBJ2-1
d_gene: TRBD2
CDR3aa: CASGLVLGREAPNEQFF
CDR3nt: TGTGCTAGTGGTTTGGTACTCGGGCGGGAGGCCCCAAATGAGCAGTTCTTC

v_gene: TRBV12-5
abundance: few
j_gene: TRBJ2-2
d_gene: TRBD2
CDR3aa: CASGLGLAGTGELFF
CDR3nt: TGTGCTAGTGGTTTGGGACTAGCGGGCACCGGGGAGCTGTTTTTT

v_gene: TRBV7-2
abundance: -
j_gene: TRBJ1-5
d_gene: -
CDR3aa: CASSPLGRRGQPQHF
CDR3nt: TGTGCCAGCAGCCCCCTGGGGAGGAGGGGTCAGCCCCAGCATTTT

v_gene: TRBV7-2
abundance: -
j_gene: TRBJ1-2
d_gene: TRBD1
CDR3aa: CASSLATTGWGYTF
CDR3nt: TGTGCCAGCAGCTTAGCGACGACAGGGTGGGGCTACACCTTC

v_gene: TRBV7-2
abundance: -
j_gene: TRBJ2-2
d_gene: -
CDR3aa: CALEGQANTGELFF
CDR3nt: TGTGCTTTGGAGGGCCAGGCGAACACCGGGGAGCTGTTTTTT

v_gene: TRBV6-5
abundance: -
j_gene: TRBJ1-1
d_gene: -
CDR3aa: CASSTQGRGNAEAFF
CDR3nt: TGTGCCAGCAGTACACAGGGTCGGGGAAACGCTGAAGCTTTCTTT